This entry is about one TCR beta chain. The antigen it recognizes is unknown. Per-base qualities were not stored, and no clone one base away is much larger. Taken with the paper, the label for time point translates to: individuals recovered from natural SARS-CoV-2 infection. The sample is drawn from a study of Ad26.COV2.S vaccination and SARS-CoV-2 variants (dated by TCRdb to the early 2020s). Context from the whole study: TCRbeta repertoire sequencing was used to assess the specificity and breadth of SARS-CoV-2-reactive T cell receptors after Ad26.COV2.S vaccination. A total of 32 samples were included in the TCR-sequenced set, comprising roughly 19 Ad26.COV2.S vaccine recipients, 5 placebo recipients and 8 SARS-CoV-2 convalescent individuals. Overall study results and their limits: Non-spike TCR breadth was comparable between vaccine and placebo recipients, consistent with the vaccine containing only spike. After vaccination, spike-specific CD8+ and CD4+ T cell responses were reported to show substantial breadth. Compared with placebo recipients, Ad26.COV2.S recipients showed higher spike-specific TCR breadth (P = 0.0014). According to the authors, total T cell responses may have been underestimated by the TCR breadth and depth analyses.

The immunoSEQ Assay was the method used to sequence TCRbeta CDR3 regions. After extraction, genomic DNA underwent amplification by bias-controlled multiplex PCR, followed by high-throughput sequencing. Concerning the study's data processing: To quantify the absolute abundance of each unique TCRbeta CDR3 region, sequences were collapsed and filtered. T cell fraction was estimated by normalizing TCRbeta template counts to usable DNA, with usable DNA measured through amplification of reference genes found in all nucleated cells. Repertoire TCRs were annotated as SARS-CoV-2-specific when V gene, CDR3 amino acid sequence and J gene were exactly matched to a known reactive TCR set. The reference SARS-CoV-2 TCR set was obtained from MIRA and was filtered for enrichment in COVID-19-positive ImmuneCODE repertoires, whereby public or cross-reactive TCRs were removed. Using the MIRA antigens, annotated TCRs were further analysed by specific ORF or by position within an ORF. Breadth was defined as the number of annotated unique rearrangements divided by the total number of unique productive rearrangements, and depth was defined as the summed frequency of the annotated unique rearrangements. Group comparisons of TCR breadth used two-sided Wilcoxon rank-sum tests. Sourced from immuneACCESS, this table was stored by TCRdb with only in-frame sequences that have V and J called. A share of the clones is absent; for the studies checked, an unresolved V gene accounts for under half, and the remainder has no known explanation. V and J calls and clone size are as listed in that table; D and trimming were resolved from the DNA. The sample table shows about 180,000 clones, and roughly 87% are seen once. In total, the top ten clones hold around 6.1% of the sample.

The junction carries 12 bases between V and J, which are trimmed by 4 bases and 2 bases respectively. CDR1 and CDR2 (SEHNR, FQNEAQ) derive from the germline V gene (reference sequence). Including the terminal cysteine and phenylalanine, the CDR3 comprises 14 residues. The only DNA kept is the CDR3, 42 bases in frame from the first base. This clonotype was sampled from a human donor who had recovered from COVID-19. The sample in question was peripheral blood, obtained after recovery from COVID-19. The chain employs TRBV7-9 and TRBJ2-7, with no confident D gene call. Here the CDR3 is given as CASSSSDGPYEQYF. The DNA sequence reads TGTGCCAGCAGCTCTTCGGACGGTCCCTACGAGCAGTACTTC. The full variable domain, with segments outside the CDR3 supplied by the reference TRBV7-9 and TRBJ2-7 proteins, appears as DTGVSQNPRHKITKRGQNVTFRCDPISEHNRLYWYRQTLGQGPEFLTYFQNEAQLEKSRLLSDRFSAERPKGSFSTLEIQRTEQGDSAMYLCASSSSDGPYEQYFGPGTRLTVT.